The sequence of this TCR beta chain was determined in a study of Graves' ophthalmopathy and Graves' hyperthyroidism. Study information: Samples of peripheral blood were obtained at initial diagnosis, prior to treatment of any kind.

The authors amplified TCR beta CDR3 regions, and they did so from RNA transcripts for repertoire sequencing. RT-PCR with HTBI primers came first, then second-round multiplex PCR. TCRdb re-called the multiplex PCR reads with MiXCR, one entry per CDR3 protein. The data hold about 620,000 distinct CDR3 sequences, with about a fifth observed a single time. The germline V gene has CDR1 SGHVS and CDR2 FQNEAQ. Trimming cost V 5 bases and J 6 bases; bases outside gene matches: 8. The CDR3 covers 14 residues. Many counts were recorded for this clonotype. The chain is built from TRBV7-8 and TRBJ1-2, with 8 bases matching TRBD1. This TCR derives from a woman aged 18-30 years with stable Graves' hyperthyroidism. Some clones in this sample may be carry-over from other donors' samples. The sequenced sample was peripheral blood. CDR3 nucleotides: TGTGCCAGCAGCCCCAAAGGGGACAGGAATGGCTACACCTTC. Translating it yields CASSPKGDRNGYTF.